The following is a T cell receptor (beta chain) sequence with its context. This entry is derived from a study of blood T cell repertoires in COVID-19. Germline CDR1 reads MNHEY; CDR2 reads SMNVEV (reference sequence). J lost 5 bases, V lost 6 bases, and 13 bases had no gene match. The CDR3 runs to 16 residues. Participant reports of clinical history set cohort assignment. Two consecutive negative NP/OP PCR tests, clearance, or resolved symptoms defined Cohort 3 recovery. The table came from immunoSEQ multiplex PCR; TCRdb's copy has only in-frame clones and leaves some out. The sample yields about 130,000 clones, about 86% seen once.

This sequence was found in a man between 45 and 60 years old who had recovered from COVID-19. Input material: PBMCs or T cells enriched from blood (not recorded which). The rearrangement joins TRBV27 to TRBJ1-2; 9 positions match TRBD1. Here the CDR3 reads CASSPYPGQGVYGYTF. In DNA, the CDR3 is TGTGCCAGCAGCCCCTACCCGGGACAGGGCGTATATGGCTACACCTTC.